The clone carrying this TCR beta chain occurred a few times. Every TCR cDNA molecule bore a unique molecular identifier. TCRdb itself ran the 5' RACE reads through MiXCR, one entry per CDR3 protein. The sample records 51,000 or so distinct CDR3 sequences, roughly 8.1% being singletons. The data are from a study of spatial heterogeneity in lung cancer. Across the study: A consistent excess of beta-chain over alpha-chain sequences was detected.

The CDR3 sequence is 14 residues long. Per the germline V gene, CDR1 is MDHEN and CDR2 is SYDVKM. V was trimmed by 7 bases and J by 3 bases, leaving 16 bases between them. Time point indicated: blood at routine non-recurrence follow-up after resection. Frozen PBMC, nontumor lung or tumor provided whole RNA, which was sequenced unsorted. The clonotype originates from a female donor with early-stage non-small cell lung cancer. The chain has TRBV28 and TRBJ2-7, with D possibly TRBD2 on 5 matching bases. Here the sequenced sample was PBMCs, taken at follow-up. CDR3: CASTSNGKSYEQYF. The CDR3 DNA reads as TGTGCCAGCACCTCCAACGGGAAAAGCTACGAGCAGTACTTC.